What follows is one T cell receptor beta chain and its context. The repertoire was sequenced with immunoSEQ multiplex PCR; TCRdb's copy has only in-frame clones and lacks some. The repertoire holds some 140,000 clones, with 90% as singletons. Trimming took 10 bases from V and 1 from J; bases not matched to a gene: 5. CDR3 length equals 13 residues. CDR1 and CDR2 (germline): SGHTA, FQGNSA. The data are from a study of T cell responses to AZD1222 COVID-19 vaccine. The chain carries TRBV7-2 and TRBJ1-1; 8 bases are shared with TRBD1. The TCR originated in an adult in good health. The sequenced sample was peripheral blood, obtained on day 0 of AZD1222 vaccination. In DNA, the CDR3 is TGTGCCACCACGGACAGGGCGAACACTGAAGCTTTCTTT. Translating gives CATTDRANTEAFF. Combining the CDR3 with reference TRBV7-2 and TRBJ1-1 gives the whole variable domain GAGVSQSPSNKVTEKGKDVELRCDPISGHTALYWYRQSLGQGLEFLIYFQGNSAPDKSGLPSDRFSAERTGGSVSTLTIQRTQQEDSAVYLCATTDRANTEAFFGQGTRLTVV.